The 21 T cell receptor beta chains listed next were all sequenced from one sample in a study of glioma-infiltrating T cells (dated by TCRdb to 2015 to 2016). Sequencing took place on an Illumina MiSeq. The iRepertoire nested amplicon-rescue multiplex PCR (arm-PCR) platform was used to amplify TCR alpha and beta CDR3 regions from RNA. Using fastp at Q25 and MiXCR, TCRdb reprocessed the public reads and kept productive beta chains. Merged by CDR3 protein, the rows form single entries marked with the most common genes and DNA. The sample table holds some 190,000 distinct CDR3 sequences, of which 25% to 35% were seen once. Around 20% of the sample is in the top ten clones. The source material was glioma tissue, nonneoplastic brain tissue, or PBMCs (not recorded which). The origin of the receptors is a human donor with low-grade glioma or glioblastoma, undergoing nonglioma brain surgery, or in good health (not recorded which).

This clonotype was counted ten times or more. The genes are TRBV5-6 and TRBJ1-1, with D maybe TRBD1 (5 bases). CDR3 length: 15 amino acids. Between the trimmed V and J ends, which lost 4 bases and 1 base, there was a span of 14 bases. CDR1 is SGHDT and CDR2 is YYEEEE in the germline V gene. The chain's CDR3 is CASSPPGRTNTEAFF. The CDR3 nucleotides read TGTGCCAGCAGCCCGCCGGGACGGACGAACACTGAAGCTTTCTTT. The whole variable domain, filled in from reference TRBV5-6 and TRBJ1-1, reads DAGVTQSPTHLIKTRGQQVTLRCSPKSGHDTVSWYQQALGQGPQFIFQYYEEEERQRGNFPDRFSGHQFPNYSSELNVNALLLGDSALYLCASSPPGRTNTEAFFGQGTRLTVV.

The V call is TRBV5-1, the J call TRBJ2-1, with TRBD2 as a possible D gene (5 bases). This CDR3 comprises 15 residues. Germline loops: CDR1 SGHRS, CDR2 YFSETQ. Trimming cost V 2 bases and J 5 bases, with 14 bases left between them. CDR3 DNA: TGCGCCAGCAGCTTTTCTAGAGGGAGAAACAATGAGCAGTTCTTC. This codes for CASSFSRGRNNEQFF.

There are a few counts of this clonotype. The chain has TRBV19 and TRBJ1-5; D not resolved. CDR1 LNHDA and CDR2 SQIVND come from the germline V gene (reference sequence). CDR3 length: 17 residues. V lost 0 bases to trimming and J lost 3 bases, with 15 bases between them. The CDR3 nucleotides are TGTGCCAGTAGTATAGAAGTGGCGGGGAGAATCAATCAGCCCCAGCATTTT. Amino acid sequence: CASSIEVAGRINQPQHF.

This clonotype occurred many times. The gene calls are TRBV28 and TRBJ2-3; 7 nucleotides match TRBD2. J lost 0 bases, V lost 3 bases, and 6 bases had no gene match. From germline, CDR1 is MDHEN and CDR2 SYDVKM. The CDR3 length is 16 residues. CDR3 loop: CASSLPSGLSTDTQYF. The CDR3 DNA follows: TGTGCCAGCAGTTTGCCTAGCGGACTTAGCACAGATACGCAGTATTTT.

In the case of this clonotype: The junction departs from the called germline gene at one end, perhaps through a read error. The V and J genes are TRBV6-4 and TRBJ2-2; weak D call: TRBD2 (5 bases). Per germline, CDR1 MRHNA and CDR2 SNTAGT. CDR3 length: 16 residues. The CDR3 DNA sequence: TGTGCCAGCAGTGACCGGGCAGACCCCAACACCGGGGAGCTGTCTTTT. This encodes CASSDRADPNTGELSF.

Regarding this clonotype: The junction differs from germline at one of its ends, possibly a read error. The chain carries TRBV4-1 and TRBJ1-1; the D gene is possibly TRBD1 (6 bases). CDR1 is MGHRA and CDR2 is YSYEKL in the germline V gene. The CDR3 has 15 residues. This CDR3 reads CASRQAGQGRTEAFF. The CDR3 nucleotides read TGTGCCAGCAGACAGGCTGGGCAGGGGAGGACTGAAGCTTTCTTT.

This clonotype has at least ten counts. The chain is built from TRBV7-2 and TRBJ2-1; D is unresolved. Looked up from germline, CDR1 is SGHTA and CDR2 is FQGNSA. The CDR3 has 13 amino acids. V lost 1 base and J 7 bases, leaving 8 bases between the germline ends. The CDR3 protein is CASSLGPWNEQFF. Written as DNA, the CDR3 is TGTGCCAGCAGCTTAGGCCCCTGGAATGAGCAGTTCTTC.

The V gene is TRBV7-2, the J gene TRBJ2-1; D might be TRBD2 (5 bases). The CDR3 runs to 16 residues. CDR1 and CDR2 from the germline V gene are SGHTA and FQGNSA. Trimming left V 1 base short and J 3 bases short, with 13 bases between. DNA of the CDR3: TGTGCCAGCAGCTTAGAATCAGGACGGGGCTACAATGAGCAGTTCTTC. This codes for CASSLESGRGYNEQFF.

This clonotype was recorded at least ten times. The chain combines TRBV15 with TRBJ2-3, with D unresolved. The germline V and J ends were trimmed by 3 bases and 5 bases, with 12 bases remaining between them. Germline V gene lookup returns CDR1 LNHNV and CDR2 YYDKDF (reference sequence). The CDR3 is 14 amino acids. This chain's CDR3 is CATSRDLRGDTQYF. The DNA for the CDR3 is TGTGCCACCAGCAGGGATCTACGAGGAGATACGCAGTATTTT.

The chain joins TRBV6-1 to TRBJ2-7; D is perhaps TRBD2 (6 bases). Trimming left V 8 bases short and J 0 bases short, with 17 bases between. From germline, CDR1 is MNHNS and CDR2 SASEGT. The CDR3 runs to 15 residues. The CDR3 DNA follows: TGTGCCAGCGCTAAAAGCGGGTGGGTCTCCTACGAGCAGTACTTC. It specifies CASAKSGWVSYEQYF.

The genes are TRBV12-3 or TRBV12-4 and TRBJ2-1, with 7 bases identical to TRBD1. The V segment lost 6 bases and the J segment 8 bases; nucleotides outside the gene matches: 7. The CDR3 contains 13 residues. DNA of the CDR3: TGTGCCAGCAGATCGACAGGGTTTGATGAGCAGTTCTTC. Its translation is CASRSTGFDEQFF.

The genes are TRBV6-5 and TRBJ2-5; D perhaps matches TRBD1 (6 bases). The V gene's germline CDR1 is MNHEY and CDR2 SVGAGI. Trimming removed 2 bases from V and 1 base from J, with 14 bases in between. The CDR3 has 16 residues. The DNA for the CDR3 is TGTGCCAGCAGTTACCGCTCCGGGACAACCCAAGAGACCCAGTACTTC. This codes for CASSYRSGTTQETQYF.

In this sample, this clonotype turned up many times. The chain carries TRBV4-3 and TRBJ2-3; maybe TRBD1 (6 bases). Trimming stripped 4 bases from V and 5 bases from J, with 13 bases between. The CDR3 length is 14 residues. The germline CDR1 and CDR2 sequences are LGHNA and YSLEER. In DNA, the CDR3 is TGCGCCAGCAGCCCTACAGGGTCTGGAGATACGCAGTATTTT. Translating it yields CASSPTGSGDTQYF.

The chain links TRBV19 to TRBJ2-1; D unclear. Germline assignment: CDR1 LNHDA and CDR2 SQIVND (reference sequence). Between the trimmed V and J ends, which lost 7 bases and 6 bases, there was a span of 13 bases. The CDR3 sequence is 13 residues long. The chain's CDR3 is CASTPGSLNEQFF. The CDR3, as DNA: TGTGCCAGTACTCCTGGCTCTCTCAATGAGCAGTTCTTC.

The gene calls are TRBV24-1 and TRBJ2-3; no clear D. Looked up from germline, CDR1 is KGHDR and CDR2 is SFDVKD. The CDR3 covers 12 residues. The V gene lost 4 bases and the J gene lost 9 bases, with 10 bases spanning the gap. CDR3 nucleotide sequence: TGTGCCACCAGTGACCAGCGTAGGACGCAGTATTTT. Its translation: CATSDQRRTQYF.

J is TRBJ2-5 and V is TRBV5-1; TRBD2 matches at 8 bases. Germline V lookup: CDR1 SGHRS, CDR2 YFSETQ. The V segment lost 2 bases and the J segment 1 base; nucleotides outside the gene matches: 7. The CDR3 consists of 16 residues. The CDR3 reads CASSLRTSRIQETQYF. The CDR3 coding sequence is TGCGCCAGCAGCTTAAGGACTAGCCGGATCCAAGAGACCCAGTACTTC.

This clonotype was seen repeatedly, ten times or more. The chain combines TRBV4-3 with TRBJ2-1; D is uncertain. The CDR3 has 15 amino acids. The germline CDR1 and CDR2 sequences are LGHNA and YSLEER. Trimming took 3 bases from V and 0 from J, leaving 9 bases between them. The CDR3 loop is CASSHSPTSYNEQFF. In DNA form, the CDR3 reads TGCGCCAGCAGCCACTCACCAACCTCCTACAATGAGCAGTTCTTC.

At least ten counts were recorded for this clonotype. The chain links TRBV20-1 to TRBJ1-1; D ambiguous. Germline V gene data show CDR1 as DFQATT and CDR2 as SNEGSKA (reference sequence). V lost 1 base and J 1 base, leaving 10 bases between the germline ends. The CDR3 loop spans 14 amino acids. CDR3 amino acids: CSARVEGWNTEAFF. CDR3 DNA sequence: TGCAGTGCTAGAGTAGAGGGTTGGAACACTGAAGCTTTCTTT.

In DNA form, the CDR3 reads TGTGCCAGCAGTTACGAGGCGACAGGAGCCTACGAGCAGTACTTC. It is translated as CASSYEATGAYEQYF. The chain is built from TRBV6-2 or TRBV6-3 and TRBJ2-7; D perhaps matches TRBD1 (6 bases). Trimming stripped 2 bases from V and 2 bases from J, with 13 bases between. Germline V gene sequence: CDR1 MNHEY, CDR2 SVGEGT. CDR3 size: 15 residues.

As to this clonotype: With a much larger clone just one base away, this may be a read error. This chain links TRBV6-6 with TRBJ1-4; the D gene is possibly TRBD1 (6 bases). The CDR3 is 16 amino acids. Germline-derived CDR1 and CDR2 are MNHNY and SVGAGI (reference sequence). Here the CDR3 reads CASSYRMGATSEKLFF. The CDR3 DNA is TGTGCCAGCAGTTACAGAATGGGGGCTACTAGTGAAAAACTGTTTTTT.

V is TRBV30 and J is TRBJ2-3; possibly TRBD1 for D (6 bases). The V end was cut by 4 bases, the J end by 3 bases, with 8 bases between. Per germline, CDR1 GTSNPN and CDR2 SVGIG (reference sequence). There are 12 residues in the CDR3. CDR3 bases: TGTGCCTGGACAGGGGTGACAGATACGCAGTATTTT. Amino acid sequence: CAWTGVTDTQYF.